This section outlines one TCR beta chain sequence together with its context. Using immunoSEQ multiplex PCR, the repertoire was profiled, and TCRdb retains in-frame clones only, with some absent. The data hold some 16,000 clones, with less than 90% observed a single time. Trimming pared 4 bases from V and 6 bases from J, leaving 9 bases between. Germline assignment: CDR1 MDHEN and CDR2 SYDVKM. The CDR3 sequence is 12 residues long. The record originates from a study of immune evolution from preneoplasia to lung adenocarcinoma. This rearrangement joins TRBV28 to TRBJ1-1; no clear D gene. The sequenced sample was FFPE invasive lung adenocarcinoma tissue. This TCR derives from a person aged 65 to 85 with invasive lung adenocarcinoma. For the CDR3, the DNA is TGTGCCAGCAGTTCAGCGACATCTGAAGCTTTCTTT. Translating gives CASSSATSEAFF.